This TCR beta chain comes out of a study of CD8 T cells in Susac syndrome. At the level of the study: Within the group of sequenced Susac syndrome patients, roughly 6 had active disease and 8 or 9 were in remission.

Random hexamers were used to reverse transcribe the RNA input (about 0.5 to 1 ug). Using its own MiXCR run on the immunoSEQ multiplex PCR reads, TCRdb lists one record per CDR3 protein. The sample shows fewer than 95,000 distinct CDR3 sequences, around 96% of them seen only once. Looked up from germline, CDR1 is GTSNPN and CDR2 is SVGIG (reference sequence). With 5 bases removed from V and 3 bases from J, the gap between germline ends came to 12 bases. The CDR3 extends over 13 amino acids. What was sequenced was CD8+ T cells from PBMCs. V usage is TRBV30 and J usage is TRBJ2-3, with D maybe TRBD1 (5 bases). The clonotype originates from a human donor with Susac syndrome. Written as DNA, the CDR3 is TGTGCCTGGTGGGGCCTCGTAACAGATACGCAGTATTTT. It codes for CAWWGLVTDTQYF.